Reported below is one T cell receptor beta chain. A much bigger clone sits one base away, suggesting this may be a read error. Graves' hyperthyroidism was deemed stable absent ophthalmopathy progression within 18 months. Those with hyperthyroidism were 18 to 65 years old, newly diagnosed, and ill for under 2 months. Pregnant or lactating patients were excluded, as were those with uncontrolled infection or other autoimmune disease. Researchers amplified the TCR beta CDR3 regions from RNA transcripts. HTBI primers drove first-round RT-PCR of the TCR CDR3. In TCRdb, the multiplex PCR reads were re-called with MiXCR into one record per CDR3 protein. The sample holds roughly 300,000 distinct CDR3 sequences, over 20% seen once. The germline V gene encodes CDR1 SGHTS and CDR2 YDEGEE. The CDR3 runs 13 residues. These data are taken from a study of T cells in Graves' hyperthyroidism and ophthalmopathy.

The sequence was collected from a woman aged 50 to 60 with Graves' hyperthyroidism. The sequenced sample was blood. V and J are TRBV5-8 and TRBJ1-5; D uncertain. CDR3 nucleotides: TGTGCCAACAGCTTGGGGAAGAATCAGCCCCAGCATTTT. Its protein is CANSLGKNQPQHF.